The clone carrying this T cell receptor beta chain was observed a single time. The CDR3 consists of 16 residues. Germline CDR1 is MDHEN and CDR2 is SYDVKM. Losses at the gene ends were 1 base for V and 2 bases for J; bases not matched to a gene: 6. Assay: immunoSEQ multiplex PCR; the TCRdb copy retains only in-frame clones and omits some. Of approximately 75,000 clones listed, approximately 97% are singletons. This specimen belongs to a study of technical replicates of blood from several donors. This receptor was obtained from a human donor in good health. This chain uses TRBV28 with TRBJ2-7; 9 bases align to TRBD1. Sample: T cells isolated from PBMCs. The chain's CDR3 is CASSLFLGTGPYEQYF. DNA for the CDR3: TGTGCCAGCAGTTTATTCCTCGGGACAGGGCCCTACGAGCAGTACTTC. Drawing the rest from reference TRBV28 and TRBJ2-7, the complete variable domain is DVKVTQSSRYLVKRTGEKVFLECVQDMDHENMFWYRQDPGLGLRLIYFSYDVKMKEKGDIPEGYSVSREKKERFSLILESASTNQTSMYLCASSLFLGTGPYEQYFGPGTRLTVT.